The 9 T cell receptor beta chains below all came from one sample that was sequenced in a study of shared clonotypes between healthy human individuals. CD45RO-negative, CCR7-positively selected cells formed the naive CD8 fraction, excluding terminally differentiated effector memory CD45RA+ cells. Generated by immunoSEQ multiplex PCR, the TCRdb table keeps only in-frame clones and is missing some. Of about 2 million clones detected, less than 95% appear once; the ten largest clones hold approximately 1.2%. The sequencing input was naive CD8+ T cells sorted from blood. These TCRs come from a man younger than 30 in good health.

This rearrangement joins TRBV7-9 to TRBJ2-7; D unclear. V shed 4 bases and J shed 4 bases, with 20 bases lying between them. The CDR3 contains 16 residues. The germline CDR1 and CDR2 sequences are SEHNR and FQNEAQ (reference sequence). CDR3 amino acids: CASSSPWEGKEYEQYF. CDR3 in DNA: TGTGCCAGCAGCTCCCCTTGGGAAGGTAAAGAATACGAGCAGTACTTC.

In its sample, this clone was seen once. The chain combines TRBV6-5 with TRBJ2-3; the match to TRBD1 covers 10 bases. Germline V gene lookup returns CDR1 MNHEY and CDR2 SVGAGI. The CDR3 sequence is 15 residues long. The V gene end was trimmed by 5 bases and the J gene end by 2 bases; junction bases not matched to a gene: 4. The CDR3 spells CASSGQGGNTDTQYF. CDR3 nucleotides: TGTGCCAGCAGTGGACAGGGGGGAAACACAGATACGCAGTATTTT.

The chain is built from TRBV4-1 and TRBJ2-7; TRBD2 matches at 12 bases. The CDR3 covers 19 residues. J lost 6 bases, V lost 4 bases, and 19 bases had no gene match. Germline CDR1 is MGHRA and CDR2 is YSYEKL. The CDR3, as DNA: TGCGCCAGCAGCCCTACCCCGACTAGACTAGCGGGAGTTGGGGGCGAGCAGTACTTC. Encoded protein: CASSPTPTRLAGVGGEQYF.

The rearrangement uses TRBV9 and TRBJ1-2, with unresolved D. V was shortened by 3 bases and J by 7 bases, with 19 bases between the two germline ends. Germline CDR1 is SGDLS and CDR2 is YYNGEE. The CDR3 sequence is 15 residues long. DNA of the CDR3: TGTGCCAGCAGCGGAGAATCGAGTCCGGCGGGTGGCTACACCTTC. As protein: CASSGESSPAGGYTF.

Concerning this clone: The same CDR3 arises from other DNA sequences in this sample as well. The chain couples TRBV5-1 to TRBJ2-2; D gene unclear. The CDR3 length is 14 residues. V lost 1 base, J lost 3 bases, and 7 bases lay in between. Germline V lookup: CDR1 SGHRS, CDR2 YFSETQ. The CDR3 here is CASSLYGDTGELFF. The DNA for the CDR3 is TGCGCCAGCAGCTTGTACGGAGACACCGGGGAGCTGTTTTTT.

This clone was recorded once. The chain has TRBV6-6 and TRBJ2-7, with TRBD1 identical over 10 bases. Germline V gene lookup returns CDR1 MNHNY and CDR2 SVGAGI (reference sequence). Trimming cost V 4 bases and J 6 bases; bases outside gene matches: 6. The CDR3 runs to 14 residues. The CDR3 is CASSSGQGLSEQYF. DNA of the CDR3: TGTGCCAGCAGTTCGGGACAGGGGCTCTCCGAGCAGTACTTC.

CDR3: CASSWDSNQPQHF. The CDR3 DNA reads as TGTGCCAGCAGCTGGGACAGCAATCAGCCCCAGCATTTT. The chain uses TRBV7-8 and TRBJ1-5; D is perhaps TRBD1 (5 bases). Trimming left V 4 bases short and J 1 base short, with 5 bases between. The CDR3 runs 13 residues. Germline V gene sequence: CDR1 SGHVS, CDR2 FQNEAQ.

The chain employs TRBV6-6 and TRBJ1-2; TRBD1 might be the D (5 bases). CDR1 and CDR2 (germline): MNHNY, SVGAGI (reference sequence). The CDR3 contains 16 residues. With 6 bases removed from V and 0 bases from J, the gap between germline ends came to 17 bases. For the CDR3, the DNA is TGTGCCAGCAGCCTCGATTTTCAGGGCGCTAACTATGGCTACACCTTC. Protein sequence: CASSLDFQGANYGYTF.

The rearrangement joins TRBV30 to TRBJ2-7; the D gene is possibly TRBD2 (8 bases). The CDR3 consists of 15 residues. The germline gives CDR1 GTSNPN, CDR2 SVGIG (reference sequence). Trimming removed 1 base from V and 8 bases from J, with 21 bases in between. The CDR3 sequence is CAWSGGTAGASQQYF. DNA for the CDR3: TGTGCCTGGAGTGGAGGGACAGCGGGGGCATCGCAGCAGTACTTC.